This T cell receptor beta chain was observed in a study of human T cells and chemical hapten exposure. Study details: Patients had diphenylcyclopropenone applied to the scalp weekly throughout the approximately 25-week study. TCR yields differed between samples (mainly from small differences in pooled library volume).

TCRdb re-called the RACE reads through MiXCR, storing one row per CDR3 protein. The sample includes approximately 100,000 distinct CDR3 sequences, roughly 9.6% of them seen just once. The time point was: patch test 1, 2 weeks after DPC sensitization. Specified treatment: therapeutic diphenylcyclopropenone sensitization with weekly scalp DPC. Staff drew blood before applying each patch test. Sequencing used whole blood, obtained in connection with sensitization to the hapten diphenylcyclopropenone (DPC). The TCR comes from a woman between 40 and 50 years old with alopecia areata. Some clones in this sample may be carry-over from other donors' samples.

The CDR3 loop reads CASSLAGFAGFF. The CDR3 region has the DNA TGTGCCAGCAGCTTGGCCGGGTTCGCGGGATTCTTC. This chain uses TRBV5-4 with TRBJ2-1, with D possibly matching TRBD2 (6 bases). Trimming removed 0 bases at V and 16 bases at J, with 14 bases between. The CDR3 has 12 residues. Germline V lookup: CDR1 SGHNT, CDR2 YYREEE (reference sequence).